A selection of T cell receptor beta chains follows, all from one sample in a study of T cell repertoires in cytomegalovirus infection. TCRdb redid the calling of the reads with MiXCR, one entry per CDR3 protein. The table records about 700,000 distinct CDR3 sequences, about 33% of them present only once. Antigen specificity for these receptors is unknown. The specimen comprised cultured PBMCs, sampled from culture after CMV antigen stimulation. The receptor source for this set is a human donor in good health (CMV status not recorded). Some clones in this sample may be carry-over from other donors' samples. The CDR3 runs from the conserved cysteine through the conserved F or W. A D gene is named only where the DNA matches it firmly. Only some rows state a clone size, as once, few, many or a class for expanded clones.

clone_size	v_call	d_call	j_call	cdr3_aa	cdr3_nt
few	TRBV7-9	-	TRBJ1-2	CASSFVERRGYGYTF	TGTGCCAGCAGCTTTGTCGAGAGGCGTGGGTATGGCTACACCTTC
-	TRBV6-4	-	TRBJ2-3	CASSEEGDTDTQYF	TGTGCCAGCAGTGAGGAGGGGGACACAGATACGCAGTATTTT
few	TRBV6-5	TRBD1	TRBJ1-2	CASSRTTGGEYYGYTF	TGTGCCAGCAGTCGTACGACAGGGGGCGAATACTATGGCTACACCTTC
few	TRBV27	-	TRBJ2-3	CASSRTVSSTDTQYF	TGTGCCAGCAGTAGAACAGTCTCCAGCACAGATACGCAGTATTTT
-	TRBV2	-	TRBJ1-4	CASKYEKLFF	TGTGCCAGCAAATATGAAAAACTGTTTTTT
-	TRBV2	TRBD1	TRBJ2-7	CASADRAKYEQYF	TGTGCCAGCGCCGACAGGGCCAAATACGAGCAGTACTTC
many	TRBV7-2	TRBD1	TRBJ2-1	CASSQGDRGLDEQFF	TGTGCCAGCAGCCAGGGGGACAGGGGTTTGGATGAGCAGTTCTTC
-	TRBV19	-	TRBJ2-7	CASSPSADFSYEQYF	TGTGCCAGTTCCCCCTCGGCGGACTTCTCCTACGAGCAGTACTTC
few	TRBV3-1	TRBD1	TRBJ2-1	CASSQEFTGVYSYNEQFF	TGTGCCAGCAGCCAAGAGTTTACAGGGGTCTACAGCTACAATGAGCAGTTCTTC
few	TRBV11-2	TRBD2	TRBJ2-3	CASSLGGAGGGDTQYF	TGTGCCAGCAGCTTAGGAGGGGCGGGAGGAGGAGATACGCAGTATTTT
few	TRBV19	TRBD1	TRBJ1-5	CATADRGNQPQHF	TGTGCCACTGCTGACAGGGGCAATCAGCCCCAGCATTTT
-	TRBV27	-	TRBJ2-3	CATRGDKKSSTDTQYF	TGTGCCACGAGGGGGGACAAAAAATCTAGCACAGATACGCAGTATTTT
-	TRBV12-3/TRBV12-4	-	TRBJ2-3	CASSFSSLAADTQYF	TGTGCCAGCAGTTTTTCGTCCCTAGCAGCAGATACGCAGTATTTT
many	TRBV7-9	-	TRBJ2-7	CASSRYLGSSFYEQYF	TGTGCCAGCAGCCGCTATCTCGGGAGTAGCTTCTACGAGCAGTACTTC
-	TRBV20-1	-	TRBJ1-1	CSAERRNTEAFF	TGCAGTGCGGAAAGACGAAACACTGAAGCTTTCTTT
few	TRBV6-2/TRBV6-3	TRBD2	TRBJ2-3	CASSSLLRLAGTDTQYF	TGTGCCAGCAGTTCGCTACTCCGACTAGCGGGCACAGATACGCAGTATTTT
many	TRBV7-6	TRBD1	TRBJ2-1	CASSYRTGGMGEQFF	TGTGCCAGCAGCTACAGGACAGGGGGCATGGGGGAGCAGTTCTTC
-	TRBV6-5	-	TRBJ1-2	CASTLRVGNYGYTF	TGTGCCAGCACCCTCCGGGTCGGCAACTATGGCTACACCTTC
many	TRBV7-2	-	TRBJ1-2	CASSSGLGYTF	TGTGCCAGCAGCTCGGGTCTAGGCTACACCTTC
-	TRBV3-1	-	TRBJ1-1	CASLTVSGEAFF	TGTGCCAGCCTGACAGTAAGTGGTGAAGCTTTCTTT
few	TRBV11-2	TRBD2	TRBJ2-7	CASSLGLALGEQYF	TGTGCCAGCAGCTTGGGACTAGCATTGGGCGAGCAGTACTTC
-	TRBV10-3	TRBD1	TRBJ1-2	CAISADGQGAGNYGYTF	TGTGCCATCAGTGCTGATGGACAGGGGGCAGGAAACTATGGCTACACCTTC
few	TRBV28	-	TRBJ2-5	CASRAGWMETQYF	TGTGCCTCTAGGGCAGGGTGGATGGAGACCCAGTACTTC
-	TRBV4-3	TRBD1	TRBJ2-1	CASSQFDGTGAYNEQFF	TGCGCCAGCAGCCAATTTGATGGGACAGGGGCTTACAATGAGCAGTTCTTC
-	TRBV6-5	-	TRBJ2-2	CASSTPGTSPNTGELFF	TGTGCCAGCAGTACGCCGGGGACCTCACCGAACACCGGGGAGCTGTTTTTT
few	TRBV7-9	-	TRBJ2-7	CASSLAEGVRGYEQYF	TGTGCCAGCAGCTTAGCGGAAGGGGTAAGGGGATACGAGCAGTACTTC
-	TRBV18	TRBD2	TRBJ2-5	CASSPSGTSETQYF	TGTGCCAGCTCACCAAGCGGGACCTCAGAGACCCAGTACTTC
few	TRBV7-2	TRBD1	TRBJ2-3	CASSERDRGLADTQYF	TGTGCCAGCAGCGAAAGGGACAGGGGGCTCGCAGATACGCAGTATTTT
-	TRBV20-1	-	TRBJ2-1	CSASIQPGDEQFF	TGCAGTGCTAGCATACAGCCTGGAGATGAGCAGTTCTTC
few	TRBV19	-	TRBJ2-5	CASSIGEETQYF	TGTGCCAGTAGTATAGGGGAGGAGACCCAGTACTTC
-	TRBV7-8	-	TRBJ1-3	CASTPGGEANTIYF	TGTGCCAGCACCCCCGGGGGGGAGGCAAACACCATATATTTT
-	TRBV6-2/TRBV6-3	TRBD1	TRBJ1-1	CASSYSAGTGWGTEAFF	TGTGCCAGCAGTTACTCGGCCGGGACAGGGTGGGGGACTGAAGCTTTCTTT
many	TRBV28	-	TRBJ1-4	CASSSGSTNEKLFF	TGTGCCAGCAGCAGTGGCTCAACTAATGAAAAACTGTTTTTT